The source of this T cell receptor (beta chain) is a study of technical replicates of blood from a handful of donors. Germline lookup yields CDR1 SGHRS and CDR2 YFSETQ. The CDR3 length is 15 residues. Trimming took 0 bases from V and 2 from J, leaving 11 bases between them. Assay: immunoSEQ multiplex PCR; the TCRdb copy retains only in-frame clones and omits some. Of about 62,000 clones listed, 85% to 90% are singletons. This clone showed up just a few times. The source of this sequence is a human donor in good health. Some clones in this sample may be carry-over from other donors' samples. The sample was PBMCs. V usage is TRBV5-1 and J usage is TRBJ1-2; D remains ambiguous. In nucleotides, the CDR3 is TGCGCCAGCAGCTTGGGCGGCCGGCGGAACTATGGCTACACCTTC. Protein: CASSLGGRRNYGYTF.